This T cell receptor beta chain derives from a study of blood T cell repertoires in COVID-19. Study summary: COVID-19 samples from acute and convalescent phases originated in the United States, Italy and Spain.

Cohort placement rested on clinical history that participants reported themselves. V lost 5 bases and J lost 6; bases outside the gene matches: 4. Germline lookup yields CDR1 SGHTA and CDR2 FQGTGA. This CDR3 comprises 14 residues. Libraries were prepared by immunoSEQ multiplex PCR; TCRdb keeps only in-frame clonotypes and omits some of them. This sample carries about 400,000 clones, nearly 90% of them seen once, and the ten largest clones take 1.7%. V is TRBV7-3 and J is TRBJ1-6, with TRBD1 matching 7 bases. This sequence originates from a woman in her twenties or thirties who had recovered from COVID-19. The specimen sequenced was PBMCs or T cells enriched from blood (not recorded which). The CDR3, as DNA: TGTGCCAGCAGCAGACAGGGAATTAATTCACCCCTCCACTTT. Encoded protein: CASSRQGINSPLHF.